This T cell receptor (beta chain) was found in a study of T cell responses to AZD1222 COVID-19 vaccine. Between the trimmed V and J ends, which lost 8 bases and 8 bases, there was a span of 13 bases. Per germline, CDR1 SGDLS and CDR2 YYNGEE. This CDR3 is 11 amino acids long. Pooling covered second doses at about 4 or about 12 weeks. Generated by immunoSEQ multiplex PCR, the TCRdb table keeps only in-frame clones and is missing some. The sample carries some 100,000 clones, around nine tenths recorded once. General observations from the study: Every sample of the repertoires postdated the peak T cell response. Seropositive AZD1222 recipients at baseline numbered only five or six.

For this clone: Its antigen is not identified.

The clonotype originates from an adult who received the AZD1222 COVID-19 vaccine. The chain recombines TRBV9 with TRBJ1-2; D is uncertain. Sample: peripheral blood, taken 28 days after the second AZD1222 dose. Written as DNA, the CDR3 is TGTGCCAGTGGTGCCCCCGGGGGCTACACCTTC. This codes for CASGAPGGYTF.